This entry features one TCR beta chain sequence. In the same sample, other DNA sequences code for this CDR3. The CDR3 is made up of 13 amino acids. The germline gives CDR1 SGHRS, CDR2 YFSETQ. V lost 1 base and J lost 0, with 4 bases in between. The sample originates from a study of T cell changes during pregnancy in multiple sclerosis. Profiled with immunoSEQ multiplex PCR; TCRdb holds only in-frame clones, not every one. The data contain around 40,000 clones, roughly 89% of them seen just once; the ten biggest clones take up about 1.2%. The V gene is TRBV5-1, the J gene TRBJ1-1; no reliable D call. The specimen was CD4+ T cells from peripheral blood mononuclear cells, collected in the first trimester of pregnancy. This receptor was obtained from a female donor with multiple sclerosis, enrolled in a pregnancy study. The chain's CDR3 is CASSLTVNTEAFF. The CDR3 bases are TGCGCCAGCAGCTTGACAGTGAACACTGAAGCTTTCTTT.